A single T cell receptor beta chain is shown here with its context. These data originate in a study of blood T cell repertoires in COVID-19. Looking at the study overall: The cDNA or gDNA used as material had been derived from T cells, B-cell-depleted T cells, or PBMCs.

V trimming: 5 bases; J trimming: 11 bases; junction bases outside the gene matches: 7. The germline CDR1 and CDR2 sequences are MNHEY and SVGAGI. CDR3 size: 14 residues. In the study's own analysis: Amplification of reference gene primers was used by the study to estimate nucleated cell counts. Sequencing used immunoSEQ multiplex PCR; TCRdb keeps in-frame clones, though not all of them. V, J and clone size reflect that table, while D and trimming were determined from the DNA. The profile shows some 240,000 clones, roughly nine tenths of them singletons. Patients at the Seattle site were enrolled during active infection and followed longitudinally.

This sequence joins TRBV6-5 and TRBJ2-1, with 12 bases that match TRBD2. The specimen was peripheral blood. This receptor was obtained from a man in his 60s with COVID-19, enrolled during active disease. CDR3 bases: TGTGCCAGCAGTCCCGGGACTAGCGGGTGGAAGCAGTTCTTC. Residues: CASSPGTSGWKQFF.